This T cell receptor beta chain was profiled in a study of cytomegalovirus exposure and HLA in healthy donors. The PCR made use of 60 Vbeta and 13 Jbeta primers. TCRdb's copy holds only in-frame clones and misses some; the assay was immunoSEQ multiplex PCR. The sample has roughly 110,000 clones; 80% to 90% are singletons. Regarding this clone: Its antigen is undetermined. The junction shows a germline mismatch at one end, possibly a read error. Other nucleotide sequences in the sample specify the same CDR3.

Study findings and constraints: The authors judged a highly shared variant cluster likely a sequencing artifact.

Germline values: CDR1 LGHNA, CDR2 YNFKEQ. The CDR3 is 20 amino acids. The sample was PBMCs. This TCR came from a man in his forties or fifties in good health and CMV-seronegative. The rearrangement uses TRBV4-2 and TRBJ2-6; maybe TRBD2 (7 bases). CDR3 nucleotides: TGTGCCAGCAGCCAGGAACTTGCTGCGGGGGCGATCTCCGGGGCCAACGTCCTAACTTTC. It translates to CASSQELAAGAISGANVLTF.